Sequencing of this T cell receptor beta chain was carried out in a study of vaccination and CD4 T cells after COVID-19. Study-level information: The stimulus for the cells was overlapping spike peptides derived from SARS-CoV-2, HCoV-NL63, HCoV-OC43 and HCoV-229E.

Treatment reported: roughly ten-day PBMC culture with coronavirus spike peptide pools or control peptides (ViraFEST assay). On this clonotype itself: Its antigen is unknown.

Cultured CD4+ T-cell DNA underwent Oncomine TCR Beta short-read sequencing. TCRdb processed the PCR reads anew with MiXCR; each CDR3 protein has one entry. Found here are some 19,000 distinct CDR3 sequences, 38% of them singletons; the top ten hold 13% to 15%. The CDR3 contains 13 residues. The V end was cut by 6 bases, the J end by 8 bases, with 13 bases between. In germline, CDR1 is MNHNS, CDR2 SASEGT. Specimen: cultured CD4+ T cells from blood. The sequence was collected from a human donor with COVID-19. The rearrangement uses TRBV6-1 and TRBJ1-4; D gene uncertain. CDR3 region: CASRDGVLEKLFF. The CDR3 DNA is TGTGCCAGCAGGGACGGAGTGTTGGAAAAACTGTTTTTT.